The present T cell receptor (beta chain) was sequenced within a study of cytomegalovirus exposure and HLA in healthy donors. Findings and caveats of the study: Productive status was seen about 87% or about 30% of the time for most TCR beta V segments in an earlier analysis.

This clone was seen more than once but under ten times. Its specificity is unknown. This CDR3 is built from 12 residues. The V gene's germline CDR1 is SGHDT and CDR2 YYEEEE. Trimming stripped 4 bases from V and 5 bases from J, with 9 bases between. 13 Jbeta primers and 60 Vbeta primers were used for the PCR. Measured with immunoSEQ multiplex PCR; TCRdb has only the in-frame clones, and not every one. Of roughly 200,000 clones in the sample, approximately 82% were seen once. This sequence originates from a man in his late teens or twenties in good health and CMV-seronegative. The specimen sequenced was PBMCs. V is TRBV5-6 and J is TRBJ1-2; D remains unclear. CDR3 protein: CASSLTAYGYTF. The CDR3 coding sequence is TGTGCCAGCAGCCTTACAGCTTATGGCTACACCTTC.